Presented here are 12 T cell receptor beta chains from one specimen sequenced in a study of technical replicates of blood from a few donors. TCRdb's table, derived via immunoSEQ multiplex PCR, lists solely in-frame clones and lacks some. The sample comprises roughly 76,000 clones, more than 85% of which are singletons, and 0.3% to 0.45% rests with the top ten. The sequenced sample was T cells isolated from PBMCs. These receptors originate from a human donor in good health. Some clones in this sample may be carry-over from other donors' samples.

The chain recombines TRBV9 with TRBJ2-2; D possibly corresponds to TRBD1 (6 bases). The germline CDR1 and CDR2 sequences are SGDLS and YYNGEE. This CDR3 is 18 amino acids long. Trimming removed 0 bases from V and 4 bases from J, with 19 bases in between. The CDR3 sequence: CASSVAEGDPAATGELFF. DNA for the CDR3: TGTGCCAGCAGCGTAGCTGAGGGGGATCCAGCGGCCACCGGGGAGCTGTTTTTT.

DNA of the CDR3: TGCGCCAGCAGCTTGGGGACTAGCCGCCCAGATACGCAGTATTTT. It yields the protein CASSLGTSRPDTQYF. The chain is built from TRBV5-1 and TRBJ2-3; 8 bases are shared with TRBD2. Germline V gives CDR1 SGHRS, CDR2 YFSETQ. This CDR3 comprises 15 residues. The J segment lost 4 bases and the V segment lost 0 bases, leaving 4 bases of the junction unmatched.

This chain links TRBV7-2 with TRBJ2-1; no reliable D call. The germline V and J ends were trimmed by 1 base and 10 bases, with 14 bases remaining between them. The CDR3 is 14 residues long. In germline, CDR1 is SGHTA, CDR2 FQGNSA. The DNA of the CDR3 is TGTGCCAGCAGCTTAGGAGCCCTAACGGAGGAGCAGTTCTTC. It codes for CASSLGALTEEQFF. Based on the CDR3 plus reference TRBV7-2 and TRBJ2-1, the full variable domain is GAGVSQSPSNKVTEKGKDVELRCDPISGHTALYWYRQSLGQGLEFLIYFQGNSAPDKSGLPSDRFSAERTGGSVSTLTIQRTQQEDSAVYLCASSLGALTEEQFFGPGTRLTVL.

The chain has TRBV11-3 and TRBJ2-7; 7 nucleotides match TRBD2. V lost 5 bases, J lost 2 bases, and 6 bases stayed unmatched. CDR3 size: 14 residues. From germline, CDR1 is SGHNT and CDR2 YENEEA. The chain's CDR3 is CASSGKAGTYEQYF. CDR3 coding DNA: TGTGCCAGCAGCGGAAAAGCGGGAACCTACGAGCAGTACTTC.

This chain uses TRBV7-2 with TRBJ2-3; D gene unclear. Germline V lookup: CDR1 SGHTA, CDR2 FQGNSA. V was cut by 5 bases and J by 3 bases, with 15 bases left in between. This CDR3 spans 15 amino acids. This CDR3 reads CASSEGVYSTDTQYF. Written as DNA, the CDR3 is TGTGCCAGCAGCGAAGGAGTATATTCTACAGATACGCAGTATTTT. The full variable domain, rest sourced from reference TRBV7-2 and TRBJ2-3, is GAGVSQSPSNKVTEKGKDVELRCDPISGHTALYWYRQSLGQGLEFLIYFQGNSAPDKSGLPSDRFSAERTGGSVSTLTIQRTQQEDSAVYLCASSEGVYSTDTQYFGPGTRLTVL.

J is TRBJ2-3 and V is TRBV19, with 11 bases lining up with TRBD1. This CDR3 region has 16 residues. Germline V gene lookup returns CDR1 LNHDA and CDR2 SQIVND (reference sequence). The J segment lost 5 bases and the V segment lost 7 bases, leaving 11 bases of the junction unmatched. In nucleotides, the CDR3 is TGTGCCAGTAATCAGGACAGGGGGCGAAGTGGAGATACGCAGTATTTT. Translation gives CASNQDRGRSGDTQYF.

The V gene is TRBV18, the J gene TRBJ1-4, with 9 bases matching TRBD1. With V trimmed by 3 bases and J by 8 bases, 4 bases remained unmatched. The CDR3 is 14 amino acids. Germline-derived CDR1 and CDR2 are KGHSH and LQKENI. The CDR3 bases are TGTGCCAGCTCACCTATGGGACAGGGAGAAAAACTGTTTTTT. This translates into CASSPMGQGEKLFF.

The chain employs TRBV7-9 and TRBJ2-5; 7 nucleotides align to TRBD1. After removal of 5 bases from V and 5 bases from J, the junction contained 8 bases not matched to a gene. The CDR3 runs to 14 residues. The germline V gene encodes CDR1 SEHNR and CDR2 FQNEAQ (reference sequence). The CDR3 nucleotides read TGTGCCAGCAGCCGGACAGGATCTAGGGAGACCCAGTACTTC. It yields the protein CASSRTGSRETQYF.

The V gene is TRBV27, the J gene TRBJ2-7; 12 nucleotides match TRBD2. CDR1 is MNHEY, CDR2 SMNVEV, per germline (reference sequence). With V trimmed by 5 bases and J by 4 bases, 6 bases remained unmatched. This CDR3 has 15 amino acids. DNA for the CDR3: TGTGCCAGCAGTGTGACTAGCGGGGGCCCGTACGAGCAGTACTTC. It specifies CASSVTSGGPYEQYF.

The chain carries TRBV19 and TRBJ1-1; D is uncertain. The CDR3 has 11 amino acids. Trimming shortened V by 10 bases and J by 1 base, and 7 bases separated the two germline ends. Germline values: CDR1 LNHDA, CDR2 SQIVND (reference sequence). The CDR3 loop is CAKHQNTEAFF. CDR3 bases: TGTGCCAAACACCAGAACACTGAAGCTTTCTTT.

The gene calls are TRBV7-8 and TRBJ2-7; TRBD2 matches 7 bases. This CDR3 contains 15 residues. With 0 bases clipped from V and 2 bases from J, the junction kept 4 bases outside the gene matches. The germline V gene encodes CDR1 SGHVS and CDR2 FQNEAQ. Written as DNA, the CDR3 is TGTGCCAGCAGCTTAGCGGGAGGGTACGCCTACGAGCAGTACTTC. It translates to CASSLAGGYAYEQYF.

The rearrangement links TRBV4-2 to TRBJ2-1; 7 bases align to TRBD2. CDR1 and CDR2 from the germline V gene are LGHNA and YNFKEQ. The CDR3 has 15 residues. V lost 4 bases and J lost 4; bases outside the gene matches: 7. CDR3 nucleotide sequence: TGTGCCAGCAGCCGACTAGCTGAGGGTTACAATGAGCAGTTCTTC. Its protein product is CASSRLAEGYNEQFF.